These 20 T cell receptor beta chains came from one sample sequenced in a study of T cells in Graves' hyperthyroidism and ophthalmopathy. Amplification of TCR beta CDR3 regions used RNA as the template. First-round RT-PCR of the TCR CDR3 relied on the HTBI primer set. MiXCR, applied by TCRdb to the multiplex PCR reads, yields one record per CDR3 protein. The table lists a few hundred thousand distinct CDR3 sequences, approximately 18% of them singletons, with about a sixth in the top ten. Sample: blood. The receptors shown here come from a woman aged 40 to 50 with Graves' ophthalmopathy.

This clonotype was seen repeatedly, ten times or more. CDR3 sequence reads: CSASEPGTSRETQYF. The CDR3 nucleotides are TGCAGTGCTAGTGAGCCCGGGACTAGTCGGGAGACCCAGTACTTC. V is TRBV20-1 and J is TRBJ2-5, with TRBD2 matching 8 bases. Trimming took 3 bases from V and 5 from J; bases not matched to a gene: 11. This CDR3 region has 15 residues. Per germline, CDR1 DFQATT and CDR2 SNEGSKA (reference sequence).

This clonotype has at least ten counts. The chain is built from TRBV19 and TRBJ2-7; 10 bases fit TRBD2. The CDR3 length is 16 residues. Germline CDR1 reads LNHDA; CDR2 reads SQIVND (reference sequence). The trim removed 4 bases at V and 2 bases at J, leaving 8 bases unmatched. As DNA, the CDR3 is TGTGCCAGTAGTACCAAAGCGGGAGGGATCACCTACGAGCAGTACTTC. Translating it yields CASSTKAGGITYEQYF.

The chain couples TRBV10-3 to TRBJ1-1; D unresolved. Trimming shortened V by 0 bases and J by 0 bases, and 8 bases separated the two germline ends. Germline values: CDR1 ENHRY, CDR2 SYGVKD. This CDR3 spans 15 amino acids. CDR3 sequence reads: CAISESELMNTEAFF. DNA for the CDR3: TGTGCCATCAGTGAGTCGGAGCTAATGAACACTGAAGCTTTCTTT.

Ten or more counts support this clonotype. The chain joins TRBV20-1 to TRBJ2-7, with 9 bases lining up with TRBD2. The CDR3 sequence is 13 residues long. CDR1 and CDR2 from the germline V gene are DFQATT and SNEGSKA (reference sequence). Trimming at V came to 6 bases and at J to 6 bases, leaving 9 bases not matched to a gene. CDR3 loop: CSALSGRSSEQYF. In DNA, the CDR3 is TGCAGTGCCCTTAGCGGGAGAAGTTCCGAGCAGTACTTC.

CDR3 amino acids: CATQKRGSSYEQYF. The CDR3 DNA reads TGTGCCACCCAAAAGCGGGGGAGCTCCTACGAGCAGTACTTC. The chain is built from TRBV28 and TRBJ2-7; 8 nucleotides line up with TRBD2. CDR1 and CDR2 from the germline V gene are MDHEN and SYDVKM. The CDR3 is made up of 14 amino acids. After removal of 10 bases from V and 0 bases from J, the junction contained 8 bases not matched to a gene.

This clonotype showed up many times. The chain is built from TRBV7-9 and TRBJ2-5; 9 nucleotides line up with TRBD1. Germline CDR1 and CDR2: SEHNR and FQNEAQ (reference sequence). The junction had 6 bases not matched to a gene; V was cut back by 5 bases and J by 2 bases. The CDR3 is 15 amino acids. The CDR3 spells CASSRDRGVQETQYF. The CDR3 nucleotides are TGTGCCAGCAGCCGAGACAGGGGGGTACAAGAGACCCAGTACTTC.

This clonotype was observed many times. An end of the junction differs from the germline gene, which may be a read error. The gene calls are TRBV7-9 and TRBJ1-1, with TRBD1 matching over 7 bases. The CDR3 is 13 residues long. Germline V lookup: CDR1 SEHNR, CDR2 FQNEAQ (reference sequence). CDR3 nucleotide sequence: TGTGCCAGCAGCACAGAGAAAGGGACAGCGCCTTGGTTT. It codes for CASSTEKGTAPWF. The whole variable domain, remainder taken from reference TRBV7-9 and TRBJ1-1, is DTGVSQNPRHKITKRGQNVTFRCDPISEHNRLYWYRQTLGQGPEFLTYFQNEAQLEKSRLLSDRFSAERPKGSFSTLEIQRTEQGDSAMYLCASSTEKGTAPWFGQGTRLTVV.

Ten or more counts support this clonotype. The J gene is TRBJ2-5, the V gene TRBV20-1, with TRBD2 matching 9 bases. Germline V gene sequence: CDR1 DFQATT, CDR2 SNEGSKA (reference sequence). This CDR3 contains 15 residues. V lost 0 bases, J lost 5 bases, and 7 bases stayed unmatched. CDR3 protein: CSARESSGEWETQYF. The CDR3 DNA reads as TGCAGTGCTAGAGAGTCTAGCGGGGAGTGGGAGACCCAGTACTTC.

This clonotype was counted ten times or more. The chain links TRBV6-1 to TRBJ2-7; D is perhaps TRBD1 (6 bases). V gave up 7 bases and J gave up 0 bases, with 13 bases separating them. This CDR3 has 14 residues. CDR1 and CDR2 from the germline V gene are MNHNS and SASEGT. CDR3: CASTEGDHSYEQYF. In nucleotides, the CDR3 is TGTGCCAGCACTGAGGGGGACCACTCCTACGAGCAGTACTTC.

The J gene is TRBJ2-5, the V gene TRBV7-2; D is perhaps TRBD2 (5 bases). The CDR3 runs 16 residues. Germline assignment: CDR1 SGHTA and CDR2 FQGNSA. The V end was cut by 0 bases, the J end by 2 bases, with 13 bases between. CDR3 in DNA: TGTGCCAGCAGCTTAGCGGGCGCGCGGGCTCAAGAGACCCAGTACTTC. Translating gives CASSLAGARAQETQYF.

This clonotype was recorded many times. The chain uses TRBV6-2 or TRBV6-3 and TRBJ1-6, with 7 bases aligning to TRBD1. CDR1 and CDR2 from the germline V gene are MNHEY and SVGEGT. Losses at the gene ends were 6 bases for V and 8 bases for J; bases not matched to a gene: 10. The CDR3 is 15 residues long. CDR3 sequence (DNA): TGTGCCAGCAGGGGCGACAGGGAGAGGGATTCACCCCTCCACTTT. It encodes CASRGDRERDSPLHF.

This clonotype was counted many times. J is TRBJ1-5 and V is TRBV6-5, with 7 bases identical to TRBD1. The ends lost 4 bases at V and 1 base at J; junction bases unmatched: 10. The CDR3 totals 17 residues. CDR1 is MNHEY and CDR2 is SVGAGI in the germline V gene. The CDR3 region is CASSSVQGTGSNQPQHF. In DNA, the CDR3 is TGTGCCAGCAGTTCCGTACAGGGGACCGGGAGCAATCAGCCCCAGCATTTT.

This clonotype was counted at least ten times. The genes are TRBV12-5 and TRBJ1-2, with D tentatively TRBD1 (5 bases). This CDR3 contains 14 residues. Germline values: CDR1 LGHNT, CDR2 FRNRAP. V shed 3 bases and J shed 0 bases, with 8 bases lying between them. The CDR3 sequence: CASGLLRANYGYTF. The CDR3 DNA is TGTGCTAGTGGTTTACTCAGGGCTAACTATGGCTACACCTTC.

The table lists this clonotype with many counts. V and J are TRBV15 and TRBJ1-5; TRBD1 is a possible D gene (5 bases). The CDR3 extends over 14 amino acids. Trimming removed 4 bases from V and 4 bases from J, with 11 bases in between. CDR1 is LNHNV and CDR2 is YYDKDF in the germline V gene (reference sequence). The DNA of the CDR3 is TGTGCCACCAGCACCCCGGGGGGGAATCAGCCCCAGCATTTT. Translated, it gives CATSTPGGNQPQHF.

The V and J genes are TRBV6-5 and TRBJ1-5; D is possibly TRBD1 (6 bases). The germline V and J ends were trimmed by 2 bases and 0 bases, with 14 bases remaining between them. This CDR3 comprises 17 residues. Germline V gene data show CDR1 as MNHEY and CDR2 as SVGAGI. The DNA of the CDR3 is TGTGCCAGCAGTTACCTCCCCCCACAGGGTAGCAATCAGCCCCAGCATTTT. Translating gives CASSYLPPQGSNQPQHF.

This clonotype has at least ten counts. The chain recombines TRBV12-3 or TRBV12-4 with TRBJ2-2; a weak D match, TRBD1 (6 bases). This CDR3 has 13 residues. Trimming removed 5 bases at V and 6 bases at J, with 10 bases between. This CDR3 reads CASSPGVAGELFF. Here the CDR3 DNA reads TGTGCCAGCAGTCCAGGGGTAGCCGGGGAGCTGTTTTTT.

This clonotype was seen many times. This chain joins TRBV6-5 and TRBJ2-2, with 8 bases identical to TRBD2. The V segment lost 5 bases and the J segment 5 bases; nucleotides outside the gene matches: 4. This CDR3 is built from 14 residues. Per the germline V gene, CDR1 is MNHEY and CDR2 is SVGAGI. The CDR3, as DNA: TGTGCCAGCAGTAGCGGGAGTGAGACCGGGGAGCTGTTTTTT. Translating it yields CASSSGSETGELFF.

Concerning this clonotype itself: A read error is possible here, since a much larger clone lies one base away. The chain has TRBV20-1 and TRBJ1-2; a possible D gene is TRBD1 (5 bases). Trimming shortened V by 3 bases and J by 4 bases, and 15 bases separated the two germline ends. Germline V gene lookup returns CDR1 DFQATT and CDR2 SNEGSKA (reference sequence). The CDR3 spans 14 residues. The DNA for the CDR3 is TGCAGTGCTAGTCACGAGGGGTTTGGCTATGGCTACACCTTC. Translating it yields CSASHEGFGYGYTF.

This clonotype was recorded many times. CDR3 sequence: CASRKNRGSNTGELFF. The CDR3 DNA follows: TGTGCCAGCAGAAAAAACAGGGGCTCGAACACCGGGGAGCTGTTTTTT. The chain is built from TRBV11-2 and TRBJ2-2; the match to TRBD1 covers 7 bases. Trimming removed 6 bases from V and 0 bases from J; junction bases left unmatched: 7. The germline V gene encodes CDR1 SGHAT and CDR2 FQNNGV. The CDR3 totals 16 residues.

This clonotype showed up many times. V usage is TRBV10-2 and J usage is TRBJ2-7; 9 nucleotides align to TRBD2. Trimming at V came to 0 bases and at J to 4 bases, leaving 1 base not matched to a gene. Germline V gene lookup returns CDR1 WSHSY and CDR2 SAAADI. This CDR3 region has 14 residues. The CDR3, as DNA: TGCGCCAGCAGTGAGTCTAGCGGGGGTTACGAGCAGTACTTC. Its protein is CASSESSGGYEQYF.